This entry concerns a single T cell receptor beta chain. Its cognate antigen is unknown. This entry comes from a study of vaccination and CD4 T cells after COVID-19. Study background: There were two doses of either BNT162b2 or mRNA-1273 vaccine given to participants. The study drew post-COVID samples a median around 100 days after diagnosis (range 35 to 161).

The study, taken as a whole, reports: Nearly all convalescent vaccine-specific clones, 304 of 307, recognized only SARS-CoV-2 spike. The cohort comprised relatively few convalescent patients, and no early post-infection timepoints were analyzed.

Treatment here: approximately 10-day PBMC culture with coronavirus spike peptide pools or control peptides (ViraFEST assay). The unexposed donor provided CD4+ T cells, which were taken before the COVID-19 pandemic (2011-2018). Cultured CD4+ T cells had their DNA profiled by the Oncomine TCR Beta short-read assay. Each CDR3 protein is one row after TCRdb ran MiXCR on the PCR reads. The sample lists around 10,000 distinct CDR3 sequences, 48% seen once, with roughly 24% in the top ten. The CDR3 has 12 amino acids. After removal of 6 bases from V and 5 bases from J, the junction contained 2 bases not matched to a gene.

The chain carries TRBV12-3 or TRBV12-4 and TRBJ2-3; 7 nucleotides align to TRBD1. The TCR sequence derives from a human donor in good health. Sequencing used CD4+ T cells from blood, cultured in vitro. The CDR3 DNA follows: TGTGCCAGCAGGGGACAGCTAGATACGCAGTATTTT. It encodes CASRGQLDTQYF.